These 31 T cell receptor beta chains came from one sample sequenced in a study of blood T cell repertoires in COVID-19. Data came from immunoSEQ multiplex PCR; TCRdb stores just in-frame clones and leaves some out. The sample has approximately 450,000 clones, roughly 90% seen once. The material sequenced was peripheral blood. Source of these receptors: a woman aged 25 to 39 with acute or convalescent COVID-19.

This clone was observed a few times. The rearrangement links TRBV6-2 or TRBV6-3 to TRBJ1-1; D perhaps matches TRBD1 (6 bases). V gave up 3 bases and J gave up 1 base, with 12 bases separating them. Germline V lookup: CDR1 MNHEY, CDR2 SVGEGT. This CDR3 has 15 residues. CDR3 in DNA: TGTGCCAGCAGTTATTTCCGGACAGCGAACACTGAAGCTTTCTTT. This encodes CASSYFRTANTEAFF.

The chain couples TRBV30 to TRBJ2-7; D tentatively fits TRBD1 or TRBD2 (7 bases each). The V end was cut by 7 bases, the J end by 1 base, with 17 bases between. Per germline, CDR1 GTSNPN and CDR2 SVGIG (reference sequence). This CDR3 has 14 amino acids. CDR3 sequence (DNA): TGTGCCTTGAGCGGGACAGAGAGTTCCTACGAGCAGTACTTC. Translation gives CALSGTESSYEQYF.

The chain links TRBV6-4 to TRBJ2-7; TRBD1 might be the D (6 bases). This CDR3 has 16 residues. CDR1 MRHNA and CDR2 SNTAGT come from the germline V gene. Deletions cut 10 bases from V and 3 bases from J, with 25 bases between. The CDR3 region has the DNA TGTGCCATCCCGAACAGGGCCAGGGAGAAGAACTACGAGCAGTACTTC. Translation: CAIPNRAREKNYEQYF.

The chain uses TRBV5-4 and TRBJ1-6; 7 nucleotides align to TRBD1. This CDR3 region has 16 residues. Looked up from germline, CDR1 is SGHNT and CDR2 is YYREEE (reference sequence). With V trimmed by 2 bases and J by 9 bases, 11 bases remained unmatched. CDR3 residues: CASSLRSDRVSSPLHF. In DNA, the CDR3 is TGTGCCAGCAGCTTAAGATCCGACAGGGTCAGTTCACCCCTCCACTTT.

V and J are TRBV7-6 and TRBJ2-7; no clear D gene. Trimming took off 5 bases at V and 6 bases at J, with 14 bases between the two ends. Germline V gene lookup returns CDR1 SGHVS and CDR2 FNYEAQ. This CDR3 contains 13 residues. CDR3 protein: CASSKEEFLEQYF. CDR3 bases: TGTGCCAGCAGCAAAGAAGAGTTCCTCGAGCAGTACTTC.

The V gene is TRBV7-6, the J gene TRBJ2-7; tentatively, D is TRBD2 (5 bases). Looked up from germline, CDR1 is SGHVS and CDR2 is FNYEAQ. V lost 1 base, J lost 2 bases, and 12 bases lay in between. The CDR3 length is 15 residues. In nucleotides, the CDR3 is TGTGCCAGCAGCTTAGGGAGCGGAACCACCTACGAGCAGTACTTC. Translation: CASSLGSGTTYEQYF.

The V call is TRBV5-6, the J call TRBJ2-2; a weak D match, TRBD1 (5 bases). This CDR3 contains 15 residues. Trimming removed 0 bases at V and 2 bases at J, with 8 bases between. Germline CDR1 is SGHDT and CDR2 is YYEEEE. The CDR3 DNA reads as TGTGCCAGCAGCTTGGACAGGCCCAACACCGGGGAGCTGTTTTTT. Translating gives CASSLDRPNTGELFF.

The chain employs TRBV5-5 and TRBJ1-1, with 9 bases aligning to TRBD1. The germline CDR1 and CDR2 sequences are SGHKS and YYEKEE (reference sequence). The CDR3 sequence is 14 residues long. The V segment lost 4 bases and the J segment 12 bases; nucleotides outside the gene matches: 13. This chain's CDR3 is CASSIGPSGQGPFF. The CDR3, as DNA: TGTGCCAGCAGCATCGGACCCTCGGGACAGGGTCCTTTCTTT.

In this sample, this clone turned up once. The junction departs from the called germline gene at one end, perhaps through a read error. This rearrangement joins TRBV30 to TRBJ1-2; a weak D match, TRBD1 (5 bases). In germline, CDR1 is GTSNPN, CDR2 SVGIG (reference sequence). The CDR3 length is 9 residues. CDR3 protein: CAWMRGYPF. For the CDR3, the DNA is TGTGCCTGGATGCGGGGCTACCCCTTC.

This chain joins TRBV5-6 and TRBJ2-7, with D perhaps matching TRBD2 (5 bases). Germline values: CDR1 SGHDT, CDR2 YYEEEE. This CDR3 region has 13 residues. V was trimmed by 3 bases and J by 9 bases, leaving 16 bases between them. The CDR3 loop reads CASSYLGGGWQYF. Written as DNA, the CDR3 is TGTGCCAGCAGCTACCTAGGAGGTGGTTGGCAGTACTTC.

V and J are TRBV5-1 and TRBJ2-3; D is uncertain. V lost 5 bases and J 2 bases, leaving 6 bases between the germline ends. This CDR3 spans 12 amino acids. Germline V gives CDR1 SGHRS, CDR2 YFSETQ. The CDR3 nucleotides are TGCGCCAGCAGGGAGACCACAGATACGCAGTATTTT. It yields the protein CASRETTDTQYF.

The V and J genes are TRBV18 and TRBJ1-6; no definite D call. The CDR3 consists of 15 residues. In germline, CDR1 is KGHSH, CDR2 LQKENI. Trimming stripped 2 bases from V and 5 bases from J, with 10 bases between. Here the CDR3 reads CASSPEGIHNSPLHF. CDR3 sequence (DNA): TGTGCCAGCTCACCAGAGGGAATCCATAATTCACCCCTCCACTTT.

The rearrangement joins TRBV5-6 to TRBJ2-5; weak D call: TRBD1 (6 bases). Germline V CDR1 and CDR2: SGHDT, YYEEEE. This CDR3 contains 12 residues. The germline V and J ends were trimmed by 3 bases and 4 bases, with 7 bases remaining between them. The CDR3 here is CASSWTAETQYF. The DNA of the CDR3 is TGTGCCAGCAGCTGGACAGCAGAGACCCAGTACTTC.

This chain joins TRBV7-7 and TRBJ2-1, with TRBD1 matching 9 bases. Per germline, CDR1 SSHAT and CDR2 FNYEAQ (reference sequence). The CDR3 extends over 15 amino acids. The ends lost 5 bases at V and 7 bases at J; junction bases unmatched: 9. CDR3 amino acids: CASSPTGTGINEQFF. CDR3 nucleotide sequence: TGTGCCAGCAGCCCCACCGGGACAGGGATAAATGAGCAGTTCTTC.

The chain couples TRBV3-1 (or the pseudogene TRBV3-2) to TRBJ2-7; D uncertain. V lost 6 bases, J lost 6 bases, and 15 bases lay in between. This CDR3 contains 13 residues. Germline V gene data show CDR1 as LGHDT and CDR2 as YNNKEL (reference sequence). CDR3 region: CASSPNPLSEQYF. The CDR3 DNA is TGTGCCAGCAGTCCTAACCCCTTAAGCGAGCAGTACTTC.

The V gene is TRBV9, the J gene TRBJ2-3; D might be TRBD2 (7 bases). The germline V gene encodes CDR1 SGDLS and CDR2 YYNGEE. Trimming pared 0 bases from V and 2 bases from J, leaving 19 bases between. This CDR3 is built from 18 residues. CDR3 region: CASSVDRGATRPTDTQYF. CDR3 in DNA: TGTGCCAGCAGCGTAGATCGGGGGGCGACAAGACCCACAGATACGCAGTATTTT.

This clone was seen a handful of times. The chain recombines TRBV18 with TRBJ2-3; 8 nucleotides line up with TRBD1. Trimming cost V 3 bases and J 2 bases; bases outside gene matches: 1. The CDR3 sequence is 14 residues long. Looked up from germline, CDR1 is KGHSH and CDR2 is LQKENI. CDR3 sequence reads: CASSPTGVTDTQYF. The CDR3 DNA follows: TGTGCCAGCTCACCGACAGGGGTCACAGATACGCAGTATTTT.

This chain connects TRBV19 to TRBJ1-1, with a weak D call TRBD1 (6 bases). The CDR3 sequence is 13 residues long. V dropped 5 bases and J dropped 3 bases, with 10 bases sitting between them. Germline loops: CDR1 LNHDA, CDR2 SQIVND (reference sequence). CDR3 residues: CASSVRTDTEAFF. The CDR3 coding sequence is TGTGCCAGTAGTGTTCGGACAGACACTGAAGCTTTCTTT.

The rearrangement links TRBV6-1 to TRBJ2-3; 11 bases match TRBD2. The CDR3 is made up of 20 amino acids. V shed 1 base, J shed 5 bases, and the junction held 17 bases outside the gene matches. Germline-derived CDR1 and CDR2 are MNHNS and SASEGT. CDR3 sequence: CASSEGSASGGRRYLDTQYF. The CDR3 nucleotides read TGTGCCAGCAGTGAAGGGTCGGCTAGCGGGGGGCGAAGGTATCTAGATACGCAGTATTTT.

This chain uses TRBV9 with TRBJ2-3; 9 bases align to TRBD2. The CDR3 totals 16 residues. V was pared by 4 bases and J by 3 bases, with 9 bases of the junction left unmatched. Germline CDR1 and CDR2: SGDLS and YYNGEE. The CDR3, as DNA: TGTGCCAGCAGCCCCGGCGCGGGGGGGCAAACAGATACGCAGTATTTT. It specifies CASSPGAGGQTDTQYF.

J is TRBJ1-1 and V is TRBV7-2; TRBD1 aligns across 8 bases. This CDR3 contains 17 residues. Germline trimming cut 0 bases from V and 6 bases from J; bases unmatched to any gene: 12. The germline CDR1 and CDR2 sequences are SGHTA and FQGNSA. The CDR3 DNA sequence: TGTGCCAGCAGCTTAGCGGCCCTCAGGGGGCGTGGGGCTGAAGCTTTCTTT. This encodes CASSLAALRGRGAEAFF.

This chain joins TRBV11-3 and TRBJ2-5; 7 bases line up with TRBD1. The germline CDR1 and CDR2 sequences are SGHNT and YENEEA. J lost 7 bases, V lost 5 bases, and 7 bases had no gene match. The CDR3 is 13 amino acids. CDR3 nucleotide sequence: TGTGCCAGCAGCGCCGGGACAGTAGGGACCCAGTACTTC. Encoded protein: CASSAGTVGTQYF.

This rearrangement joins TRBV18 to TRBJ2-5; tentative D call: TRBD1 (5 bases). Trimming removed 2 bases from V and 3 bases from J, with 10 bases in between. There are 14 residues in the CDR3. The germline CDR1 and CDR2 sequences are KGHSH and LQKENI. The CDR3 bases are TGTGCCAGCTCACCAACGACAGCTAAAGAGACCCAGTACTTC. Protein: CASSPTTAKETQYF.

The J gene is TRBJ1-3, the V gene TRBV19, with TRBD1 matching over 9 bases. V was clipped by 3 bases and J by 2 bases; unmatched bases: 5. The germline CDR1 and CDR2 sequences are LNHDA and SQIVND (reference sequence). This CDR3 comprises 16 residues. CDR3 in amino acids: CASSIRQGETGNTIYF. The CDR3 DNA follows: TGTGCCAGTAGTATCAGACAGGGGGAAACTGGAAACACCATATATTTT.

This rearrangement joins TRBV6-5 to TRBJ2-7, with 8 bases lining up with TRBD1. Germline trimming cut 5 bases from V and 2 bases from J; bases unmatched to any gene: 8. CDR1 and CDR2 from the germline V gene are MNHEY and SVGAGI. The CDR3 consists of 15 residues. This CDR3 is CASSRWGTGAYEQYF. The CDR3 nucleotides read TGTGCCAGCAGTCGGTGGGGGACAGGAGCCTACGAGCAGTACTTC.

The chain has TRBV7-2 and TRBJ2-2, with a tentative D call TRBD2 (7 bases). The germline V gene has CDR1 SGHTA and CDR2 FQGNSA. Trimming left V 8 bases short and J 0 bases short, with 19 bases between. The CDR3 has 17 residues. The CDR3 DNA reads as TGTGCCAGCTCACCTCTACGGGGGGCCTCGAACACCGGGGAGCTGTTTTTT. Its protein product is CASSPLRGASNTGELFF.

The V and J genes are TRBV6-5 and TRBJ1-6; no clear D. V was shortened by 0 bases and J by 8 bases, with 5 bases between the two germline ends. The CDR3 is made up of 13 amino acids. Germline V gene data show CDR1 as MNHEY and CDR2 as SVGAGI. CDR3 amino acids: CASSYSSYSPLHF. The CDR3 DNA follows: TGTGCCAGCAGTTACTCTAGCTATTCACCCCTCCACTTT.

The CDR3 nucleotides read TGCGCCAGCAGCCAAGATCCCGGGGTCCCCTACAATGAGCAGTTCTTC. Translation: CASSQDPGVPYNEQFF. The genes are TRBV4-1 and TRBJ2-1; a possible D gene is TRBD2 (5 bases). V dropped 0 bases and J dropped 2 bases, with 11 bases sitting between them. CDR1 and CDR2 (germline): MGHRA, YSYEKL. The CDR3 runs 16 residues.

This clone has a single count. The chain combines TRBV25-1 with TRBJ2-4; maybe TRBD2 (5 bases). The V and J ends lost 3 bases and 0 bases respectively, with 9 bases between them. Germline CDR1 MGHDK, CDR2 SYGVNS. This CDR3 has 15 residues. The CDR3: CASSEGALAKNIQYF. Here the CDR3 DNA reads TGTGCCAGCAGTGAGGGAGCACTAGCCAAAAACATTCAGTACTTC.

This chain connects TRBV9 to TRBJ2-1; 8 nucleotides line up with TRBD2. From germline, CDR1 is SGDLS and CDR2 YYNGEE. V lost 0 bases and J lost 6; bases outside the gene matches: 2. The CDR3 is 14 residues long. For the CDR3, the DNA is TGTGCCAGCAGCGTAGGAGGGACTAGCAATGAGCAGTTCTTC. It specifies CASSVGGTSNEQFF.

J is TRBJ2-3 and V is TRBV5-4; 12 positions match TRBD2. The CDR3 is made up of 17 amino acids. The ends lost 4 bases at V and 5 bases at J; junction bases unmatched: 11. CDR1 and CDR2 from the germline V gene are SGHNT and YYREEE (reference sequence). CDR3: CASSITSGGRYGDTQYF. The CDR3 DNA reads TGTGCCAGCAGCATAACTAGCGGGGGGAGGTATGGAGATACGCAGTATTTT.